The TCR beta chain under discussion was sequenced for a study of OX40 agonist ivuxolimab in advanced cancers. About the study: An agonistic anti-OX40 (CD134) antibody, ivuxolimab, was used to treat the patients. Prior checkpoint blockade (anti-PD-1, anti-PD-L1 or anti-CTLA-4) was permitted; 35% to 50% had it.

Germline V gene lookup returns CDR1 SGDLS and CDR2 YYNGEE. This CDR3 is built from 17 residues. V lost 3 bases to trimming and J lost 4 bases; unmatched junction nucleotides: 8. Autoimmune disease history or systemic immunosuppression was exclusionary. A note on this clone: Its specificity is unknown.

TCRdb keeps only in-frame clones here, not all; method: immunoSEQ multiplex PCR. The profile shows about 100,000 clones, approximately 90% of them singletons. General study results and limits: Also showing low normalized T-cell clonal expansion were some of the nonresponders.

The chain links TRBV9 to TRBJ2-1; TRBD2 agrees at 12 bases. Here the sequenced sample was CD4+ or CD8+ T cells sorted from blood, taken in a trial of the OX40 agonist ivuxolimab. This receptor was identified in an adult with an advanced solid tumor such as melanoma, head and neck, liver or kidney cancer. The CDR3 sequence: CASSAPRTSGVYNEQFF. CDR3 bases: TGTGCCAGCAGCGCGCCCCGGACTAGCGGGGTGTACAATGAGCAGTTCTTC.